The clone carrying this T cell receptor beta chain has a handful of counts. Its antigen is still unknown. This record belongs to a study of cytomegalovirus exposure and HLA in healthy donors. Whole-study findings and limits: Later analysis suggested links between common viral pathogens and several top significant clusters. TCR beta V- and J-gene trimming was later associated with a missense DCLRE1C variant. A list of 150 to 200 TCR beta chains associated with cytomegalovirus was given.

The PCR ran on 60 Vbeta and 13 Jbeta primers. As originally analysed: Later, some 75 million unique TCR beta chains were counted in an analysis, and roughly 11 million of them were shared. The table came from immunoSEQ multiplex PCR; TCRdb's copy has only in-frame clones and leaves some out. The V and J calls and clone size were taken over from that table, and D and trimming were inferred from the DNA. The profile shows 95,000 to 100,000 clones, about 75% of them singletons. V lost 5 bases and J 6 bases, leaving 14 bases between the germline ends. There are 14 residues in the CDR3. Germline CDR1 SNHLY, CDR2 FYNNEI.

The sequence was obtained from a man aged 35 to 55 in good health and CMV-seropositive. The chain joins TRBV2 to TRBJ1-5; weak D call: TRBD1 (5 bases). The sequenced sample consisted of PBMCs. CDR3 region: CASSLLGVTQPQHF. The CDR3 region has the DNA TGTGCCAGCAGTCTGTTAGGGGTTACTCAGCCCCAGCATTTT.